The 10 T cell receptor beta chains in this list originate from one sample, sequenced in a study of T cells in Graves' hyperthyroidism and ophthalmopathy. Amplification of TCR beta CDR3 regions used RNA as the template. TCR CDR3 regions were first amplified by RT-PCR with HTBI primers. TCRdb reprocessed the multiplex PCR reads with MiXCR, giving one entry per CDR3 protein. The sample records fewer than 200,000 distinct CDR3 sequences, about a sixth being singletons. Sequenced input: blood. The receptors derive from a woman between 45 and 60 years old with Graves' hyperthyroidism.

At least ten counts were recorded for this clonotype. V is TRBV7-9 and J is TRBJ2-3; D not resolved. The germline V gene has CDR1 SEHNR and CDR2 FQNEAQ (reference sequence). Trimming took off 4 bases at V and 2 bases at J, with 13 bases between the two ends. This CDR3 is built from 15 residues. CDR3 sequence: CASSSWERLTDTQYF. The CDR3 region has the DNA TGTGCCAGCAGCTCTTGGGAAAGGCTCACAGATACGCAGTATTTT.

A single count supports this clonotype. The chain uses TRBV5-1 and TRBJ1-2, with TRBD1 matching 9 bases. CDR1 SGHRS and CDR2 YFSETQ come from the germline V gene. V was pared by 4 bases and J by 8 bases, with 9 bases of the junction left unmatched. This CDR3 has 14 amino acids. The CDR3 sequence: CASSIGQGTGGYTF. CDR3 sequence (DNA): TGCGCCAGCAGCATCGGACAGGGGACTGGCGGCTACACCTTC.

This clonotype was found many times. The J gene is TRBJ2-5, the V gene TRBV3-1; weak D call: TRBD1 (6 bases). Trimming took 4 bases from V and 6 from J, leaving 21 bases between them. The CDR3 spans 16 residues. Germline-derived CDR1 and CDR2 are LGHDT and YNNKEL (reference sequence). CDR3 in amino acids: CASSLPTGRGDKTQYF. In DNA form, the CDR3 reads TGTGCCAGCAGCCTACCAACAGGGAGAGGGGACAAGACCCAGTACTTC.

This clonotype appeared a few times. A much larger clonotype is one base distant, so this may be a read error. The chain carries TRBV12-3 or TRBV12-4 and TRBJ2-3; the D gene is possibly TRBD1 (6 bases). The CDR3 is 14 residues long. The V end lost 11 bases, the J end lost 5 bases, and 20 bases lay between the germline ends. CDR3 loop: CAVAQGKPEDTQYF. CDR3 bases: TGTGCCGTTGCACAGGGAAAACCAGAAGATACGCAGTATTTT.

The chain couples TRBV4-2 to TRBJ1-3, with D hard to call. The germline V gene encodes CDR1 LGHNA and CDR2 YNFKEQ. Trimming cost V 0 bases and J 4 bases, with 16 bases left between them. The CDR3 contains 17 residues. CDR3 region: CASSQDRSRLKGNTIYF. In nucleotides, the CDR3 is TGTGCCAGCAGCCAAGATCGGTCCAGGCTCAAGGGAAACACCATATATTTT.

This sequence joins TRBV5-1 and TRBJ2-1, with a weak D call TRBD2 (6 bases). CDR1 and CDR2 (germline): SGHRS, YFSETQ. The germline V and J ends were trimmed by 1 base and 0 bases, with 8 bases remaining between them. The CDR3 consists of 15 residues. This CDR3 is CASSLISGSYNEQFF. DNA of the CDR3: TGCGCCAGCAGCTTGATTAGCGGCTCCTACAATGAGCAGTTCTTC.

This clonotype was counted at least ten times. The V and J genes are TRBV29-1 and TRBJ2-2; 8 bases line up with TRBD1. This CDR3 is built from 13 residues. Germline V CDR1 and CDR2: SQVTM, ANQGSEA. After removal of 6 bases from V and 2 bases from J, the junction contained 2 bases not matched to a gene. The CDR3 region has the DNA TGCAGCGTAGACAGGGGAAACACCGGGGAGCTGTTTTTT. It is translated as CSVDRGNTGELFF.

The table lists this clonotype with many counts. The chain has TRBV7-2 and TRBJ1-6; no clear D. Germline loops: CDR1 SGHTA, CDR2 FQGNSA. V lost 3 bases, J lost 7 bases, and 10 bases lay in between. The length of the CDR3 is 14 residues. The CDR3 DNA reads as TGTGCCAGCAGCTTCTGGGGTACCAATTCACCCCTCCACTTT. It translates to CASSFWGTNSPLHF.

The chain carries TRBV2 and TRBJ1-1; D is ambiguous. The length of the CDR3 is 14 residues. Trimming stripped 2 bases from V and 0 bases from J, with 7 bases between. CDR1 and CDR2 (germline): SNHLY, FYNNEI. Here the CDR3 DNA reads TGTGCCAGCAGTGAAAATAGGCTGAACACTGAAGCTTTCTTT. Translating gives CASSENRLNTEAFF.

V is TRBV12-3 or TRBV12-4 and J is TRBJ1-3; a weak D match, TRBD1 (5 bases). This CDR3 region has 16 residues. V was trimmed by 3 bases and J by 0 bases, leaving 12 bases between them. The CDR3 DNA reads as TGTGCCAGCAGTTTTTCGGGGGTCGCCTCTGGAAACACCATATATTTT. It is translated as CASSFSGVASGNTIYF.